This entry concerns a single T cell receptor (beta chain). The CDR3 has 14 residues. V dropped 1 base and J dropped 6; count of bases not matched to a gene: 4. The V gene's germline CDR1 is SGHRS and CDR2 YFSETQ. The sample belongs to a study of blood T cell repertoires in COVID-19. Whole-study context: Researchers got acute and convalescent COVID-19 samples from the United States, Italy and Spain. T cells, B-cell-depleted T cells, or PBMCs provided the cDNA or gDNA that served as material.

Source study methods: Scientists estimated how many nucleated cells there were by amplifying reference gene primers. Data came from immunoSEQ multiplex PCR; TCRdb stores just in-frame clones and leaves some out. V, J and clone size were drawn from that table, and D and trimming were deduced from the DNA. Of about 160,000 clones listed, 85% to 95% are singletons. The source material was peripheral blood. The V call is TRBV5-1, the J call TRBJ2-1, with 7 bases lining up with TRBD2. The clonotype originates from a woman aged 55-69 years with COVID-19, enrolled during active disease. The CDR3 nucleotides read TGCGCCAGCAGCTTGAGACTAGCCGGCAATGAGCAGTTCTTC. Encoded protein: CASSLRLAGNEQFF.